Shown below are 26 T cell receptor beta chains from a single sample sequenced in a study of naive and memory T cell subsets. Notes on the study in general: Especially in CD8 cells, naive repertoires contained a few larger clonotypes, possibly CD45RA-re-expressing memory cells.

Both TRBC1 and TRBC2 were covered by a beta constant-region primer of two equimolar oligonucleotides. Four rounds of PCR amplified the ligated cDNA using nested alpha and beta constant-region primers plus SP2. Each CDR3 protein gets one entry after TCRdb re-called the UMI-ligation and nested PCR reads with MiXCR. This table holds about 90,000 distinct CDR3 sequences, around 10% found once. These receptors are not linked to any known antigen. Specimen: naive CD4+ T cells from blood. The receptors here all came from a human donor in good health.

This clonotype has only a few counts. This rearrangement joins TRBV5-1 to TRBJ1-1; perhaps TRBD1 as D (6 bases). This CDR3 region has 13 residues. Germline V gene sequence: CDR1 SGHRS, CDR2 YFSETQ. V shed 4 bases and J shed 2 bases, with 9 bases lying between them. Written as DNA, the CDR3 is TGCGCCAGCAGCCCCAGGGGAAACACTGAAGCTTTCTTT. Amino acid sequence: CASSPRGNTEAFF.

The rearrangement uses TRBV5-6 and TRBJ1-1; 8 bases line up with TRBD1. V shed 3 bases and J 8 bases; nucleotides not matched to a gene: 3. CDR1 SGHDT and CDR2 YYEEEE come from the germline V gene. CDR3 size: 12 residues. This chain's CDR3 is CASSSWTGEAFF. Written as DNA, the CDR3 is TGTGCCAGCAGCTCTTGGACAGGGGAAGCTTTCTTT.

This clonotype was observed a handful of times. This rearrangement joins TRBV29-1 to TRBJ2-5, with D possibly matching TRBD1 (5 bases). Looked up from germline, CDR1 is SQVTM and CDR2 is ANQGSEA. This CDR3 has 15 amino acids. Trimming took 3 bases from V and 1 from J, leaving 15 bases between them. The CDR3 DNA reads as TGCAGCGTTGATTGGTTGGGGCAGGCCCAAGAGACCCAGTACTTC. Translating gives CSVDWLGQAQETQYF.

This chain uses TRBV27 with TRBJ2-2; tentatively, D is TRBD1 (6 bases). The germline CDR1 and CDR2 sequences are MNHEY and SMNVEV (reference sequence). This CDR3 contains 17 residues. Trimming cost V 5 bases and J 0 bases, with 16 bases left between them. The CDR3 sequence: CASSRIRTATNTGELFF. The CDR3 DNA sequence: TGTGCCAGCAGTCGAATCCGGACAGCAACGAACACCGGGGAGCTGTTTTTT.

The gene calls are TRBV2 and TRBJ2-3; D uncertain. The CDR3 is made up of 14 amino acids. Trimming removed 0 bases at V and 3 bases at J, with 7 bases between. Germline V gene lookup returns CDR1 SNHLY and CDR2 FYNNEI. This CDR3 reads CASSEALLTDTQYF. For the CDR3, the DNA is TGTGCCAGCAGTGAAGCGCTTTTGACAGATACGCAGTATTTT.

This clonotype occurred a few times. The CDR3 loop is CASRRQEVSGYTF. The CDR3 DNA reads TGTGCCAGCAGGAGACAGGAAGTCTCTGGCTACACCTTC. V and J are TRBV12-3 or TRBV12-4 and TRBJ1-2; maybe TRBD1 (6 bases). This CDR3 is 13 amino acids long. V was cut by 6 bases and J by 7 bases, with 15 bases left in between.

This clonotype was picked up many times. This chain links TRBV7-9 with TRBJ2-3, with D unresolved. The ends were cut back, 5 bases at V and 8 bases at J, with 17 bases in the middle. The germline CDR1 and CDR2 sequences are SEHNR and FQNEAQ (reference sequence). This CDR3 spans 14 amino acids. CDR3 region: CASSHDTVLGTQYF. The CDR3 region has the DNA TGTGCCAGCAGCCACGACACCGTGTTAGGTACGCAGTATTTT.

The rearrangement uses TRBV29-1 and TRBJ2-4, with D possibly matching TRBD1 (7 bases). The CDR3 runs to 15 residues. Germline V gene sequence: CDR1 SQVTM, CDR2 ANQGSEA. Trimming stripped 7 bases from V and 2 bases from J, with 18 bases between. CDR3 residues: CSAHGTAGPKNIQYF. As DNA, the CDR3 is TGCAGCGCGCATGGGACAGCGGGTCCCAAAAACATTCAGTACTTC.

The J gene is TRBJ2-3, the V gene TRBV5-1; no reliable D call. V lost 1 base, J lost 2 bases, and 5 bases lay in between. CDR3 size: 13 residues. Germline CDR1 is SGHRS and CDR2 is YFSETQ. CDR3 sequence reads: CASSLSNTDTQYF. CDR3 nucleotide sequence: TGCGCCAGCAGCTTGAGTAACACAGATACGCAGTATTTT.

This clonotype has only a few counts. The chain uses TRBV11-2 and TRBJ2-5; no definite D call. V lost 3 bases to trimming and J lost 5 bases, with 10 bases between them. The V gene's germline CDR1 is SGHAT and CDR2 FQNNGV. The length of the CDR3 is 13 residues. The CDR3 sequence: CASSFGLEETQYF. CDR3 bases: TGTGCCAGCAGCTTTGGCCTAGAGGAGACCCAGTACTTC.

This rearrangement joins TRBV7-9 to TRBJ2-3, with TRBD1 matching 7 bases. V was pared by 5 bases and J by 6 bases, with 8 bases of the junction left unmatched. The CDR3 covers 14 residues. Looked up from germline, CDR1 is SEHNR and CDR2 is FQNEAQ (reference sequence). CDR3 in amino acids: CASSPDRVGDTQYF. CDR3 coding DNA: TGTGCCAGCAGCCCAGACAGGGTTGGTGATACGCAGTATTTT.

Regarding this clonotype: This may be a read error, as it is one base from a much larger clone. The chain carries TRBV10-3 and TRBJ1-1, with D perhaps TRBD1 (6 bases). CDR3 length: 13 residues. Between the trimmed V and J ends, which lost 10 bases and 1 base, there was a span of 13 bases. Germline V lookup: CDR1 ENHRY, CDR2 SYGVKD. The CDR3 DNA follows: TGTGCCACACGGAACAGGGAGAACACTGAAGCTTTCTTT. It is translated as CATRNRENTEAFF.

In its sample, this clonotype was seen a few times. The chain is built from TRBV6-2 or TRBV6-3 and TRBJ2-7; 7 bases fit TRBD1. V dropped 8 bases and J dropped 2; count of bases not matched to a gene: 9. This CDR3 region has 14 residues. Germline assignment: CDR1 MNHEY and CDR2 SVGEGT. CDR3 bases: TGTGCCAGCTACCCCGGGACAGCCACCTACGAGCAGTACTTC. It specifies CASYPGTATYEQYF.

This clonotype occurred a few times. CDR3 bases: TGTGCCAGCAGCCGCGCAGGGTCTGGAAACACCATATATTTT. Translated: CASSRAGSGNTIYF. This rearrangement joins TRBV7-2 to TRBJ1-3; TRBD1 is a possible D gene (5 bases). The germline gives CDR1 SGHTA, CDR2 FQGNSA. The CDR3 consists of 14 residues. Trimming pared 5 bases from V and 1 base from J, leaving 9 bases between.

CDR3 protein: CASSLASRGIYNSPLHF. The CDR3 nucleotides read TGTGCCAGCAGCTTAGCGAGCAGGGGTATTTATAATTCACCCCTCCACTTT. The genes are TRBV7-2 and TRBJ1-6; the D gene is possibly TRBD1 (6 bases). The CDR3 spans 17 residues. Germline values: CDR1 SGHTA, CDR2 FQGNSA. Trimming stripped 0 bases from V and 4 bases from J, with 13 bases between.

In its sample, this clonotype was seen a few times. This chain joins TRBV24-1 and TRBJ2-3; D is possibly TRBD1 (6 bases). The CDR3 runs 16 residues. Trimming removed 4 bases at V and 4 bases at J, with 17 bases between. CDR1 is KGHDR and CDR2 is SFDVKD in the germline V gene. CDR3 nucleotides: TGTGCCACCAGTGACCCACGACAGGCGAGCTCAGATACGCAGTATTTT. Protein product: CATSDPRQASSDTQYF.

In the case of this clonotype: The junction does not match germline at one end; this may be a read error. The J gene is TRBJ2-7, the V gene TRBV12-3 or TRBV12-4, with TRBD2 identical over 7 bases. This CDR3 is 11 amino acids long. The CDR3 DNA sequence: TGTGCCAGCAGTACAGGACTAGTATCGCAATTC. Translating gives CASSTGLVSQF.

The V gene is TRBV29-1, the J gene TRBJ2-1; D might be TRBD1 (5 bases). The CDR3 consists of 14 residues. The V end was cut by 5 bases, the J end by 5 bases, with 16 bases between. Germline CDR1 is SQVTM and CDR2 is ANQGSEA. The CDR3: CSVLDTPGNNEQFF. CDR3 nucleotide sequence: TGCAGCGTTTTGGACACCCCCGGCAACAATGAGCAGTTCTTC.

This clonotype was found a few times. The chain joins TRBV10-3 to TRBJ2-1; TRBD1 aligns across 9 bases. The CDR3 is 15 amino acids. Per the germline V gene, CDR1 is ENHRY and CDR2 is SYGVKD. Trimming took 8 bases from V and 5 from J; bases not matched to a gene: 10. The CDR3 reads CAIASGDRAHNEQFF. The CDR3 nucleotides are TGTGCCATCGCCTCCGGGGACAGGGCCCACAATGAGCAGTTCTTC.

In its sample, this clonotype was seen many times. Sequence at one end of the junction differs from germline and may be a read error. The chain employs TRBV7-9 and TRBJ1-1; D is uncertain. The CDR3 runs 13 residues. From germline, CDR1 is SEHNR and CDR2 FQNEAQ (reference sequence). In nucleotides, the CDR3 is TGTGCCAGCAGTTTAGCTCTGAACACTGAAGCTTTCTTT. Protein product: CASSLALNTEAFF.

This clonotype was seen many times. In DNA form, the CDR3 reads TGCAGTGCCGGGCAGGGTGCCAAAAACATTCAGTACTTC. Amino acid sequence: CSAGQGAKNIQYF. The J gene is TRBJ2-4, the V gene TRBV20-1, with D perhaps matching TRBD1 (5 bases). V lost 6 bases and J 1 base, leaving 10 bases between the germline ends. The CDR3 spans 13 residues. CDR1 is DFQATT and CDR2 is SNEGSKA in the germline V gene (reference sequence).

This clonotype came up many times. The chain has TRBV3-1 and TRBJ2-7, with 10 bases aligning to TRBD1. The ends lost 6 bases at V and 5 bases at J; junction bases unmatched: 13. The CDR3 totals 16 residues. Germline V CDR1 and CDR2: LGHDT, YNNKEL (reference sequence). The CDR3: CASRNWAGQGRDEQYF. The CDR3 DNA sequence: TGTGCCAGCAGGAACTGGGCGGGACAGGGGCGTGACGAGCAGTACTTC.

This chain joins TRBV19 and TRBJ2-5, with 8 bases aligning to TRBD1. The CDR3 consists of 14 residues. The germline gives CDR1 LNHDA, CDR2 SQIVND (reference sequence). Losses at the gene ends were 5 bases for V and 2 bases for J; bases not matched to a gene: 4. CDR3 bases: TGTGCCAGTAGTCCACGACAGGGGCAAGAGACCCAGTACTTC. Translated, it gives CASSPRQGQETQYF.

This clonotype came up a few times. The rearrangement uses TRBV12-3 or TRBV12-4 and TRBJ2-7; D unclear. The CDR3 is 16 amino acids. V shed 0 bases and J shed 1 base, with 13 bases lying between them. In DNA, the CDR3 is TGTGCCAGCAGTTTAGCGAGTCCGGGCGGTTCCTACGAGCAGTACTTC. It codes for CASSLASPGGSYEQYF.

This clonotype was seen many times. This chain links TRBV7-2 with TRBJ2-3, with 7 positions matching TRBD1. The CDR3 spans 18 residues. V lost 6 bases, J lost 2 bases, and 17 bases stayed unmatched. Per the germline V gene, CDR1 is SGHTA and CDR2 is FQGNSA. CDR3 sequence: CASRHKKKTGSDTDTQYF. As DNA, the CDR3 is TGTGCCAGCAGACATAAAAAAAAGACAGGGTCCGACACAGATACGCAGTATTTT.

The chain recombines TRBV20-1 with TRBJ1-6; D is undetermined. CDR1 DFQATT and CDR2 SNEGSKA come from the germline V gene (reference sequence). V was clipped by 2 bases and J by 7 bases, with 12 bases between them. This CDR3 has 14 amino acids. Written as DNA, the CDR3 is TGCAGTGCTAGACTGTTTCTGACAAATTCACCCCTCCACTTT. This gives the protein CSARLFLTNSPLHF.